The 25 T cell receptor beta chains listed next were all sequenced from one sample in a study of T cell responses to AZD1222 COVID-19 vaccine. Clones were sequenced by immunoSEQ multiplex PCR, and TCRdb holds only the in-frame ones, with some missing. The repertoire has some 100,000 clones, about 86% of them found once; the top ten carry roughly 18%. This material consisted of peripheral blood, taken 28 days after the second AZD1222 dose. All receptors come from an adult who received the AZD1222 COVID-19 vaccine.

The chain links TRBV6-5 to TRBJ1-2; 7 nucleotides align to TRBD1. The CDR3 loop spans 14 amino acids. Germline V gene sequence: CDR1 MNHEY, CDR2 SVGAGI. V shed 6 bases, J shed 4 bases, and the junction held 8 bases outside the gene matches. The DNA for the CDR3 is TGTGCCAGCAGGCGACAGGGAGCTAGCTATGGCTACACCTTC. Its protein is CASRRQGASYGYTF.

The chain uses TRBV28 and TRBJ2-7; D is possibly TRBD1 (5 bases). The CDR3 totals 13 residues. The V and J ends lost 6 bases and 2 bases respectively, with 11 bases between them. Looked up from germline, CDR1 is MDHEN and CDR2 is SYDVKM. Written as DNA, the CDR3 is TGTGCCAGCAGAGTCGACAGCACCTACGAGCAGTACTTC. This translates into CASRVDSTYEQYF. The variable domain in full, with the rest retrieved from reference TRBV28 and TRBJ2-7, is DVKVTQSSRYLVKRTGEKVFLECVQDMDHENMFWYRQDPGLGLRLIYFSYDVKMKEKGDIPEGYSVSREKKERFSLILESASTNQTSMYLCASRVDSTYEQYFGPGTRLTVT.

J is TRBJ1-1 and V is TRBV3-1 (or the pseudogene TRBV3-2), with a tentative D call TRBD1 (6 bases). The CDR3 is 14 amino acids. Germline values: CDR1 LGHDT, CDR2 YNNKEL (reference sequence). V was clipped by 3 bases and J by 4 bases, with 12 bases between them. The CDR3 DNA reads TGTGCCAGCAGCCATGACAGGTTTCCCACTGAAGCTTTCTTT. It yields the protein CASSHDRFPTEAFF.

This clone was picked up one time. The chain couples TRBV15 to TRBJ1-5, with D possibly matching TRBD1 (5 bases). CDR3 length: 13 amino acids. V was trimmed by 0 bases and J by 10 bases, leaving 10 bases between them. Germline V gives CDR1 LNHNV, CDR2 YYDKDF (reference sequence). Written as DNA, the CDR3 is TGTGCCACCAGCAGAGATTTAGACAGACCCCAGCATTTT. It yields the protein CATSRDLDRPQHF.

V is TRBV29-1 and J is TRBJ1-2; D perhaps matches TRBD1 (5 bases). The germline V gene encodes CDR1 SQVTM and CDR2 ANQGSEA. V dropped 4 bases and J dropped 0 bases, with 18 bases sitting between them. The CDR3 has 16 residues. The CDR3 is CSVVAHTGGPNYGYTF. The CDR3 region has the DNA TGCAGCGTTGTGGCCCATACGGGGGGACCTAACTATGGCTACACCTTC. Based on the CDR3 plus reference TRBV29-1 and TRBJ1-2, the full variable domain is SAVISQKPSRDICQRGTSLTIQCQVDSQVTMMFWYRQQPGQSLTLIATANQGSEATYESGFVIDKFPISRPNLTFSTLTVSNMSPEDSSIYLCSVVAHTGGPNYGYTFGSGTRLTVV.

In DNA form, the CDR3 reads TGCGCCAGCAGCCTACGACAGGGGGGACAAGAGACCCAGTACTTC. It translates to CASSLRQGGQETQYF. The chain employs TRBV4-1 and TRBJ2-5; 9 nucleotides align to TRBD1. CDR3 length: 15 amino acids. In germline, CDR1 is MGHRA, CDR2 YSYEKL. After removal of 4 bases from V and 2 bases from J, the junction contained 5 bases not matched to a gene.

This clone has only one observation. V usage is TRBV11-2 and J usage is TRBJ2-1; 12 nucleotides match TRBD2. The length of the CDR3 is 18 residues. Germline V gives CDR1 SGHAT, CDR2 FQNNGV. The V and J ends lost 3 bases and 8 bases, in that order; junction bases with no gene match: 14. Written as DNA, the CDR3 is TGTGCCAGCAGCTTCCGTGGCGGACTAGCGGGATTTCGGCATGAGCAGTTCTTC. Residues: CASSFRGGLAGFRHEQFF.

This clone occurred many times. The chain carries TRBV6-1 and TRBJ1-1; 9 nucleotides match TRBD1. There are 16 residues in the CDR3. Germline CDR1 is MNHNS and CDR2 is SASEGT. The ends lost 1 base at V and 3 bases at J; junction bases unmatched: 6. The CDR3 reads CASSEDGTGIYTEAFF. As DNA, the CDR3 is TGTGCCAGCAGTGAAGATGGGACAGGGATTTACACTGAAGCTTTCTTT.

The CDR3 loop is CSVIPGTAYEQYF. Here the CDR3 DNA reads TGCAGCGTTATCCCCGGGACAGCCTACGAGCAGTACTTC. This chain joins TRBV29-1 and TRBJ2-7; 7 positions agree with TRBD1. This CDR3 is 13 amino acids long. V shed 5 bases and J 2 bases; nucleotides not matched to a gene: 6. The germline gives CDR1 SQVTM, CDR2 ANQGSEA.

The gene calls are TRBV19 and TRBJ1-1; D gene ambiguous. The germline V and J ends were trimmed by 7 bases and 1 base, with 10 bases remaining between them. CDR1 is LNHDA and CDR2 is SQIVND in the germline V gene (reference sequence). The CDR3 length is 13 residues. The CDR3 DNA reads TGTGCCAGTACCTTAAGAGAGAACACTGAAGCTTTCTTT. It specifies CASTLRENTEAFF.

J is TRBJ2-7 and V is TRBV28; D perhaps matches TRBD1 (6 bases). Germline V lookup: CDR1 MDHEN, CDR2 SYDVKM. CDR3 size: 15 residues. V lost 5 bases and J 1 base, leaving 15 bases between the germline ends. This CDR3 reads CASSTPRTASYEQYF. The CDR3 DNA sequence: TGTGCCAGCAGTACCCCCCGGACAGCTTCCTACGAGCAGTACTTC.

CDR3 region: CASSPYTGPSYEQYF. CDR3 DNA sequence: TGCGCCAGCAGCCCTTATACGGGGCCCTCCTACGAGCAGTACTTC. The chain joins TRBV4-1 to TRBJ2-7; possibly TRBD1 or TRBD2 for D (5 bases each). Germline-derived CDR1 and CDR2 are MGHRA and YSYEKL. Trimming took 4 bases from V and 0 from J, leaving 13 bases between them. The CDR3 consists of 15 residues.

The table lists this clone with a count of one. J is TRBJ1-6 and V is TRBV6-5, with TRBD1 as a possible D gene (6 bases). Germline lookup yields CDR1 MNHEY and CDR2 SVGAGI. The CDR3 runs to 16 residues. V shed 4 bases and J shed 10 bases, with 20 bases lying between them. The CDR3 here is CASSSRVRGSGSPLHF. The CDR3 nucleotides read TGTGCCAGCAGTTCTAGGGTCAGGGGCAGCGGCTCACCCCTCCACTTT.

The chain recombines TRBV2 with TRBJ1-1; D is unclear. The CDR3 is made up of 14 amino acids. Germline assignment: CDR1 SNHLY and CDR2 FYNNEI. The germline V and J ends were trimmed by 4 bases and 3 bases, with 12 bases remaining between them. The CDR3 spells CASSGLDWDTEAFF. The CDR3 DNA is TGTGCCAGCAGTGGACTGGACTGGGACACTGAAGCTTTCTTT.

The chain recombines TRBV27 with TRBJ1-1; D unresolved. The CDR3 length is 15 residues. V was pared by 0 bases and J by 0 bases, with 8 bases between. CDR1 is MNHEY, CDR2 SMNVEV, per germline (reference sequence). The CDR3 region has the DNA TGTGCCAGCAGTTTATCCCCGGGAATGAACACTGAAGCTTTCTTT. Translated: CASSLSPGMNTEAFF.

The chain employs TRBV5-4 and TRBJ1-5; TRBD1 agrees at 10 bases. Germline V CDR1 and CDR2: SGHNT, YYREEE (reference sequence). This CDR3 has 17 amino acids. With 1 base clipped from V and 6 bases from J, the junction kept 10 bases outside the gene matches. CDR3 in DNA: TGTGCCAGCAGCTTGAGACAGGGGGCGCGGATAATTCAGCCCCAGCATTTT. Encoded protein: CASSLRQGARIIQPQHF.

The chain has TRBV18 and TRBJ1-1, with 9 nucleotides matching TRBD1. Germline assignment: CDR1 KGHSH and CDR2 LQKENI. The length of the CDR3 is 14 residues. J gave up 5 bases and V 4 bases, and 5 bases lay outside the gene matches. The CDR3 nucleotides are TGTGCCAGCTCACTCCGGGACAGGGAAACTGAAGCTTTCTTT. The encoded protein is CASSLRDRETEAFF.

The chain carries TRBV11-2 and TRBJ1-2; D gene ambiguous. CDR3 size: 14 residues. Germline V gene data show CDR1 as SGHAT and CDR2 as FQNNGV. The V gene lost 1 base and the J gene lost 8 bases, with 14 bases spanning the gap. In DNA, the CDR3 is TGTGCCAGCAGCTTAGGAGGCGGGTATCAAGGCTACACCTTC. Its translation is CASSLGGGYQGYTF.

The CDR3 is CASSLTQGDNYGYTF. Written as DNA, the CDR3 is TGTGCCAGCAGCTTAACGCAGGGAGACAACTATGGCTACACCTTC. V usage is TRBV7-3 and J usage is TRBJ1-2; tentatively, D is TRBD1 (5 bases). The CDR3 totals 15 residues. Germline CDR1 SGHTA, CDR2 FQGTGA. V was cut by 0 bases and J by 2 bases, with 10 bases left in between.

This rearrangement joins TRBV4-1 to TRBJ1-5; D possibly corresponds to TRBD1 (5 bases). Germline loops: CDR1 MGHRA, CDR2 YSYEKL. Trimming took off 2 bases at V and 4 bases at J, with 12 bases between the two ends. This CDR3 is built from 15 residues. CDR3 DNA sequence: TGCGCCAGCAGCCAATGGTGGGGGAGGAATCAGCCCCAGCATTTT. Translating it yields CASSQWWGRNQPQHF.

This chain links TRBV7-9 with TRBJ2-7; 7 bases fit TRBD2. After removal of 2 bases from V and 1 base from J, the junction contained 5 bases not matched to a gene. The CDR3 length is 15 residues. Germline CDR1 reads SEHNR; CDR2 reads FQNEAQ (reference sequence). CDR3 loop: CASSLRGRESYEQYF. The CDR3 nucleotides are TGTGCCAGCAGCTTACGTGGGCGGGAGTCCTACGAGCAGTACTTC.

This sequence joins TRBV9 and TRBJ1-3; 7 bases agree with TRBD1. V lost 3 bases, J lost 3 bases, and 6 bases stayed unmatched. There are 15 residues in the CDR3. Germline CDR1 and CDR2: SGDLS and YYNGEE. The CDR3 loop is CASSAGGDSGNTIYF. The CDR3, as DNA: TGTGCCAGCAGCGCTGGAGGGGACAGTGGAAACACCATATATTTT.

The chain recombines TRBV6-2 or TRBV6-3 with TRBJ1-5; D ambiguous. The CDR3 is made up of 15 amino acids. The germline gives CDR1 MNHEY, CDR2 SVGEGT. V was shortened by 2 bases and J by 0 bases, with 8 bases between the two germline ends. The CDR3 reads CASSYVKGSNQPQHF. The CDR3 DNA is TGTGCCAGCAGTTACGTTAAGGGTAGCAATCAGCCCCAGCATTTT.

J is TRBJ1-2 and V is TRBV29-1; 9 bases line up with TRBD1. This CDR3 spans 12 amino acids. V lost 7 bases, J lost 3 bases, and 3 bases stayed unmatched. The germline V gene encodes CDR1 SQVTM and CDR2 ANQGSEA. DNA for the CDR3: TGCAGCGGGGGACAGGGCGACTATGGCTACACCTTC. Amino acids: CSGGQGDYGYTF.

The chain combines TRBV10-2 with TRBJ2-3; 12 bases map to TRBD2. The CDR3 extends over 14 amino acids. J was trimmed by 4 bases and V by 4 bases; bases with no gene match: 0. Looked up from germline, CDR1 is WSHSY and CDR2 is SAAADI. CDR3 DNA sequence: TGCGCCAGCAGTGGACTAGCGGGGGCAGATACGCAGTATTTT. Protein sequence: CASSGLAGADTQYF.